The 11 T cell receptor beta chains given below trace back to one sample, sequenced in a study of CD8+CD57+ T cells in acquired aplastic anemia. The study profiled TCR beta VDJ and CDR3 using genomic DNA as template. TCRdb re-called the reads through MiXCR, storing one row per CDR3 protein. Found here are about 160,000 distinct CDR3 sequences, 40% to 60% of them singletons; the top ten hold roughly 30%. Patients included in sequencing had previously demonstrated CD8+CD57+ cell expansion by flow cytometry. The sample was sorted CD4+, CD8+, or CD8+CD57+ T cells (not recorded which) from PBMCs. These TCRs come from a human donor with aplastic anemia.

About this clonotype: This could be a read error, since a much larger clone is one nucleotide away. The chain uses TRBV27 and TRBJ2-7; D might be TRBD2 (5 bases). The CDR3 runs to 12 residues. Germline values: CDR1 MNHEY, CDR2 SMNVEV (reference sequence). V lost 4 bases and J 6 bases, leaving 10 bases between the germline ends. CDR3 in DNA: TGTGCCAGCAGTTGGACGGGGATCGAGCAGTACTTC. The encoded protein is CASSWTGIEQYF.

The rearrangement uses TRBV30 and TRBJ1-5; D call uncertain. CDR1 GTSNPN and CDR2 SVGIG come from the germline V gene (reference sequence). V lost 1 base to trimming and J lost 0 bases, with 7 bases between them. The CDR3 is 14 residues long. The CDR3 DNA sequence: TGTGCCTGGAGTGCAGACACTAGCAATCAGCCCCAGCATTTT. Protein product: CAWSADTSNQPQHF.

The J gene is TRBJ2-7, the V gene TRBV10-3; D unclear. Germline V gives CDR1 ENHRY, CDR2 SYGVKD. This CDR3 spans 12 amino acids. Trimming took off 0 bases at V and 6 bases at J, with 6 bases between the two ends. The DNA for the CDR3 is TGTGCCATCAGTGAGTCGAATCTCGAGCAGTACTTC. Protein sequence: CAISESNLEQYF.

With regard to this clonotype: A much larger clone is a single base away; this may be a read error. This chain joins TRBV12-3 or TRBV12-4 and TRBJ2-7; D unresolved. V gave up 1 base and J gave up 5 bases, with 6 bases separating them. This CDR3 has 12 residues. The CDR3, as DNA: TGTGCCAGCAGTTTAGAAAGTAACGAGCAGTACTTC. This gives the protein CASSLESNEQYF.

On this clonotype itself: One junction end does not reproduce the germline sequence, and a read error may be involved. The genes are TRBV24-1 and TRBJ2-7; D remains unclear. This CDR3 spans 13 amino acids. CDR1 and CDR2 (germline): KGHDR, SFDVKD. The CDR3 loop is CATSDGTIYERYF. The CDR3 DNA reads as TGCGCCACCAGTGATGGCACCATCTACGAGCGGTACTTC.

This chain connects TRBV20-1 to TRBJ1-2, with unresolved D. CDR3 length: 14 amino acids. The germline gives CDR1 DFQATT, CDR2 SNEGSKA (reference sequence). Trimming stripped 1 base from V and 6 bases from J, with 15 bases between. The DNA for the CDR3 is TGCAGTGCTAGAGCCCCCCGAATTTTGCATGGCTACACCTTC. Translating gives CSARAPRILHGYTF.

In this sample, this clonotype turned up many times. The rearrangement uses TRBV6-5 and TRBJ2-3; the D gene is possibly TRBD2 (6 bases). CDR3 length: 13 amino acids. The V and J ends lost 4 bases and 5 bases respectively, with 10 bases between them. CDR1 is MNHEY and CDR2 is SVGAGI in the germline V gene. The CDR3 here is CASSSGLLDTQYF. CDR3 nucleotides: TGTGCCAGCAGTTCGGGACTGCTAGATACGCAGTATTTT.

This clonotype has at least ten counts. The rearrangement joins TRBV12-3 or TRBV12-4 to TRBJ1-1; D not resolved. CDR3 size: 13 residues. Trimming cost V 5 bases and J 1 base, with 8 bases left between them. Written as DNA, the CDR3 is TGTGCCAGCAGTCCTTATGGGAACACTGAAGCTTTCTTT. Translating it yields CASSPYGNTEAFF.

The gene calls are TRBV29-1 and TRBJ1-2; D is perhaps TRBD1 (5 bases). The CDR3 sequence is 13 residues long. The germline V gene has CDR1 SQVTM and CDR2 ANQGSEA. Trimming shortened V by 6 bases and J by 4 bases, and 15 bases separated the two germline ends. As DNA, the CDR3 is TGCAGCGTAATCGGGGCCGACTCCTATGGCTACACCTTC. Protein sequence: CSVIGADSYGYTF. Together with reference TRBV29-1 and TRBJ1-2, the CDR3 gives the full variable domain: SAVISQKPSRDICQRGTSLTIQCQVDSQVTMMFWYRQQPGQSLTLIATANQGSEATYESGFVIDKFPISRPNLTFSTLTVSNMSPEDSSIYLCSVIGADSYGYTFGSGTRLTVV.

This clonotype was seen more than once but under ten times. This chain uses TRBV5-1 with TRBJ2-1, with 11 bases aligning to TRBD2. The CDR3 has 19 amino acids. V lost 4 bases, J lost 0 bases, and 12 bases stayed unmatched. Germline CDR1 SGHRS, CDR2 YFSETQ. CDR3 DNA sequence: TGCGCCAGCAGCCCATCCGGGACTAGCGGCCTCAGCTCCTACAATGAGCAGTTCTTC. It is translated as CASSPSGTSGLSSYNEQFF.

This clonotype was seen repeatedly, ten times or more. CDR3 sequence (DNA): TGCGCCAGCAGCCAAGGTGCGACAGGTAGTGTCTACGAGCAGTACTTC. Translating gives CASSQGATGSVYEQYF. The rearrangement links TRBV4-1 to TRBJ2-7; D is possibly TRBD1 (6 bases). Per germline, CDR1 MGHRA and CDR2 YSYEKL. Trimming took off 1 base at V and 3 bases at J, with 16 bases between the two ends. CDR3 length: 16 amino acids.